This T cell receptor beta chain is from a study of T-cell reconstitution after alpha-beta-depleted transplantation in children. Unique molecular identifiers were used in preparing the TCRbeta library. TCRdb redid the calling of the PCR reads with MiXCR, one entry per CDR3 protein. The table shows about 980,000 distinct CDR3 sequences, with roughly 29% occurring only once. In the case of this clonotype: What it binds is unknown.

Overall study results and limits: Among T cells one year after transplant, newly produced cells accounted for most counts and diversity. Some patients showed high day-60 TCRbeta diversity, which derived from surviving recipient T cells and thymic progenitors. By about two months after transplant, alpha-beta T cells reportedly arose from several hundred graft clones that had expanded.

The V and J ends lost 7 bases and 5 bases, in that order; junction bases with no gene match: 12. CDR1 is SQVTM, CDR2 ANQGSEA, per germline. CDR3 size: 14 residues. V usage is TRBV29-1 and J usage is TRBJ2-5, with TRBD2 matching over 8 bases. The receptor's source is a boy younger than two who had a stem cell transplant for SCID, so the T cells may come from the graft donor. Material: PBMCs, mostly from graft donor cells, obtained 360 days after TCRalphabeta/CD19-depleted stem cell transplant. CDR3 region: CSAILGPGGETQYF. The CDR3 coding sequence is TGCAGCGCAATACTCGGGCCGGGGGGGGAGACCCAGTACTTC.